The clone carrying this T cell receptor beta chain was recorded a few times. This entry is derived from a study of T cell responses to AZD1222 COVID-19 vaccine. Only in-frame clones appear in the TCRdb table, and some are missing; sequencing was by immunoSEQ multiplex PCR. The data show 100,000 to 150,000 clones, 85% to 90% seen once. The germline V gene encodes CDR1 SNHLY and CDR2 FYNNEI. The trim removed 2 bases at V and 1 base at J, leaving 2 bases unmatched. The CDR3 runs to 14 residues. This clonotype was obtained from an adult in good health. This rearrangement joins TRBV2 to TRBJ2-7; 7 nucleotides align to TRBD2. The specimen comprised peripheral blood, sampled on day 0 of AZD1222 vaccination. The CDR3 nucleotides are TGTGCCAGCAGTGAACGCGGGGGTTCCTACGAGCAGTACTTC. Translating gives CASSERGGSYEQYF. Variable domain in full (rest from reference TRBV2 and TRBJ2-7): EPEVTQTPSHQVTQMGQEVILRCVPISNHLYFYWYRQILGQKVEFLVSFYNNEISEKSEIFDDQFSVERPDGSNFTLKIRSTKLEDSAMYFCASSERGGSYEQYFGPGTRLTVT.